This T cell receptor beta chain was recovered during a study of blood T cell repertoires in COVID-19. In the study overall: Acute-phase and convalescent COVID-19 samples originated in the United States, Italy and Spain. The cDNA or gDNA used as material had been derived from T cells, B-cell-depleted T cells, or PBMCs.

The CDR3 consists of 15 residues. Germline CDR1 and CDR2: SGHRS and YFSETQ. V lost 0 bases, J lost 4 bases, and 5 bases stayed unmatched. Only in-frame clones appear in the TCRdb table, and some are missing; sequencing was by immunoSEQ multiplex PCR. The sample shows more than 200,000 clones, 75% to 90% of them seen only once. Sequencing was carried out using peripheral blood. The chain carries TRBV5-1 and TRBJ2-5; 8 bases agree with TRBD2. The clonotype was recovered from a man aged 25-40 years with active or convalescent COVID-19. The CDR3 DNA reads as TGCGCCAGCAGCTTGGGTACTAGCGGACTAGAGACCCAGTACTTC. This sequence encodes CASSLGTSGLETQYF.